This T cell receptor beta chain was found in a study of blood T cell repertoires in COVID-19. Method: immunoSEQ multiplex PCR; TCRdb's copy keeps in-frame clones and lacks some. The data show about 250,000 clones, with around 90% seen just once and 0.8% to 0.95% held by the top ten. Germline loops: CDR1 SGHVS, CDR2 FNYEAQ. This CDR3 region has 14 residues. V was cut by 0 bases and J by 3 bases, with 7 bases left in between. Sequencing was performed on peripheral blood. The sequence was collected from a man aged 25-45 years with COVID-19, enrolled during active disease. The chain couples TRBV7-6 to TRBJ2-3, with D maybe TRBD1 (6 bases). The DNA for the CDR3 is TGTGCCAGCAGCTTAGCTACAGGGACAGATACGCAGTATTTT. Protein: CASSLATGTDTQYF.